These 10 T cell receptor beta chains share one sample of origin, sequenced in a study of molecular identifiers for immune sequencing clone quantification. Via MiXCR, TCRdb re-called the PCR reads, giving one row per CDR3 protein. This repertoire shows hundreds of thousands of distinct CDR3 sequences, about 20% found once; its top ten account for under 0.95%. The sample consisted of naive CD8+ T cells from blood, with Jurkat cell RNA spiked in. The sample's subset: FACS-sorted CD8+CD4-CCR7+CD45RA+ naive T cells. These TCRs come from a human donor in good health. Some libraries in this study had Jurkat cell RNA spiked in.

This clonotype was observed at least ten times. This chain joins TRBV4-1 and TRBJ1-1; D unclear. Germline-derived CDR1 and CDR2 are MGHRA and YSYEKL. Trimming pared 1 base from V and 11 bases from J, leaving 14 bases between. This CDR3 is built from 13 residues. In DNA form, the CDR3 reads TGCGCCAGCAGCCAAGTTCTGGGCATGAGGGCTTTCTTT. This encodes CASSQVLGMRAFF.

In its sample, this clonotype was seen a few times. The genes are TRBV4-3 and TRBJ1-2, with D perhaps matching TRBD1 (5 bases). V was pared by 8 bases and J by 4 bases, with 11 bases between. Germline CDR1 LGHNA, CDR2 YSLEER. The CDR3 covers 12 residues. In nucleotides, the CDR3 is TGCGCCAGCGGGGACTCCTCCTATGGCTACACCTTC. Translating it yields CASGDSSYGYTF.

This clonotype was recorded once. Being one base from a much bigger clone, this may be a read error. The gene calls are TRBV7-2 and TRBJ2-1; TRBD2 matches at 12 bases. Germline values: CDR1 SGHTA, CDR2 FQGNSA. The CDR3 runs 14 residues. Losses at the gene ends were 8 bases for V and 10 bases for J; bases not matched to a gene: 9. CDR3 region: CASSGLAGSKEQFF. The CDR3 nucleotides read TGTGCCAGCTCAGGACTAGCGGGGAGCAAAGAGCAGTTCTTC. The entire variable domain, with the rest obtained from reference TRBV7-2 and TRBJ2-1, is as follows: GAGVSQSPSNKVTEKGKDVELRCDPISGHTALYWYRQSLGQGLEFLIYFQGNSAPDKSGLPSDRFSAERTGGSVSTLTIQRTQQEDSAVYLCASSGLAGSKEQFFGPGTRLTVL.

This clonotype was observed a handful of times. The chain joins TRBV30 to TRBJ2-1; 10 nucleotides agree with TRBD1. Germline lookup yields CDR1 GTSNPN and CDR2 SVGIG (reference sequence). The J segment lost 4 bases and the V segment lost 7 bases, leaving 10 bases of the junction unmatched. This CDR3 has 15 residues. DNA for the CDR3: TGTGCCTTCGGGACAGGGGACATAAAGTACAATGAGCAGTTCTTC. It is translated as CAFGTGDIKYNEQFF.

This clonotype was detected ten times or more. This chain uses TRBV28 with TRBJ1-5; D is uncertain. V dropped 4 bases and J dropped 5 bases, with 18 bases sitting between them. In germline, CDR1 is MDHEN, CDR2 SYDVKM. The length of the CDR3 is 16 residues. The CDR3: CASSSRDPYLHQPQHF. CDR3 DNA sequence: TGTGCCAGCAGTTCCCGCGACCCGTATCTCCATCAGCCCCAGCATTTT.

The chain is built from TRBV12-5 and TRBJ1-1, with D tentatively TRBD1 (6 bases). The CDR3 extends over 18 amino acids. Deletions cut 0 bases from V and 3 bases from J, with 20 bases between. Germline lookup yields CDR1 LGHNT and CDR2 FRNRAP. The CDR3 sequence is CASGLVPRAQGRYTEAFF. The CDR3 DNA is TGTGCTAGTGGTTTGGTACCGAGGGCCCAGGGGAGGTACACTGAAGCTTTCTTT.

The CDR3 sequence: CASSLTSGRALYNEQFF. CDR3 coding DNA: TGTGCCAGCAGTCTAACTAGCGGGAGGGCCCTATACAATGAGCAGTTCTTC. The rearrangement links TRBV6-5 to TRBJ2-1, with 13 bases fitting TRBD2. Germline V gene sequence: CDR1 MNHEY, CDR2 SVGAGI. V shed 5 bases and J 4 bases; nucleotides not matched to a gene: 8. There are 17 residues in the CDR3.

This clonotype was seen ten or more times. This chain links TRBV7-6 with TRBJ2-3; D call uncertain. Looked up from germline, CDR1 is SGHVS and CDR2 is FNYEAQ. The CDR3 sequence is 13 residues long. V shed 4 bases and J shed 4 bases, with 9 bases lying between them. The CDR3 reads CASSSDLPDTQYF. The CDR3, as DNA: TGTGCCAGCAGCTCTGATCTCCCAGATACGCAGTATTTT.

This clonotype appeared many times. J is TRBJ2-1 and V is TRBV28; 7 bases line up with TRBD1. The J segment lost 3 bases and the V segment lost 4 bases, leaving 9 bases of the junction unmatched. There are 16 residues in the CDR3. Germline V gene data show CDR1 as MDHEN and CDR2 as SYDVKM. Here the CDR3 reads CASSWRTGSYYNEQFF. The CDR3 DNA reads as TGTGCCAGCAGTTGGAGGACAGGATCTTACTACAATGAGCAGTTCTTC.

At least ten counts were recorded for this clonotype. V and J are TRBV12-3 or TRBV12-4 and TRBJ2-5; possible D gene TRBD2, 5 bases. V lost 6 bases to trimming and J lost 5 bases, with 13 bases between them. CDR3 size: 13 residues. The chain's CDR3 is CASRSGSMETQYF. CDR3 coding DNA: TGTGCCAGCAGATCGGGGTCAATGGAGACCCAGTACTTC.